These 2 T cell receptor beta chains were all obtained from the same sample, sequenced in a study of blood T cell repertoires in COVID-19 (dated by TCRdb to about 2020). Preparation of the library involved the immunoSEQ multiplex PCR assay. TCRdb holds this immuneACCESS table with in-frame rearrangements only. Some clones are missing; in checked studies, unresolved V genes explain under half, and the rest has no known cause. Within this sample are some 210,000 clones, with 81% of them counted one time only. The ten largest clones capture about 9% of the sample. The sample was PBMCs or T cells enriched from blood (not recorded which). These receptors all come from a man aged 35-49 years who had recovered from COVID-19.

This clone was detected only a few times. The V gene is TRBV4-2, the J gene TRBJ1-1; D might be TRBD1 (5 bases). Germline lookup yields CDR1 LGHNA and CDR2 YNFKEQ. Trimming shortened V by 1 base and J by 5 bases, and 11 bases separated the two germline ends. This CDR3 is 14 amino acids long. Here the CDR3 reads CASSQVGGKTEAFF. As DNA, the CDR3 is TGTGCCAGCAGCCAAGTGGGGGGAAAGACTGAAGCTTTCTTT.

The DNA for the CDR3 is TGCAGTGCAGCAGGGAACACTGAAGCTTTCTTT. Its translation: CSAAGNTEAFF. The rearrangement links TRBV20-1 to TRBJ1-1; D is ambiguous. Germline CDR1 is DFQATT and CDR2 is SNEGSKA (reference sequence). The CDR3 runs 11 residues. Between the trimmed V and J ends, which lost 6 bases and 1 base, there was a span of 6 bases.